This TCR beta chain was captured in a study of T cell repertoires in cytomegalovirus infection. Overall study context: Recently identified HLA-C-restricted CMV epitopes were among the peptides used. Public TCR beta signatures were indicative of both CMV infection and a matching HLA type.

One entry per CDR3 protein results from TCRdb running MiXCR on the reads. This sample yields 360,000 or so distinct CDR3 sequences, of which roughly a third are seen a single time; roughly 13% belongs to the top ten. V lost 2 bases to trimming and J lost 5 bases, with 6 bases between them. CDR1 and CDR2 (germline): MDHEN, SYDVKM. The CDR3 is 12 residues long. Notes on the study in general: The response measured ex vivo was dominated by TCR beta clonotypes (HLA-C-restricted and CMV-specific).

Many counts were recorded for this clonotype. Its cognate antigen is unknown. The clonotype comes from a human donor in good health (CMV status not recorded). Some clones in this sample may be carry-over from other donors' samples. The sample consisted of cultured PBMCs, taken from culture after CMV antigen stimulation. J is TRBJ2-5 and V is TRBV28; D not resolved. CDR3 region: CASSLQWETQYF. DNA of the CDR3: TGTGCCAGCAGTTTACAGTGGGAGACCCAGTACTTC.